Listed below are T cell receptor beta chains from one sample, sequenced in a study of lymphopenia after photon versus proton radiotherapy. The protocol was immunoSEQ multiplex PCR, while the TCRdb copy is restricted to in-frame clones and leaves out a portion. The data contain roughly 58,000 clones, 75% to 90% of them singletons. The input for sequencing was peripheral blood, taken from a patient treated with proton-based radiotherapy. The receptors here all came from an older man with esophageal cancer. CDR3s include the opening cysteine and the closing phenylalanine or tryptophan. The order of the fields is V gene, clone size, J gene, D gene, CDR3 DNA, CDR3 protein. A D gene is named only where the DNA matches it firmly. A clone size is listed for some rows: how often the clone was seen (once, few, many), or a class if it is expanded.

TRBV6-5	NA	TRBJ2-3	TRBD2	TGTGCCAGCAGTTACGGTCTAGCGGGGGGCACAGATACGCAGTATTTT	CASSYGLAGGTDTQYF
TRBV7-7	few	TRBJ1-1	NA	TGTGCCAGCAGCTTACGACAAAACACTGAAGCTTTCTTT	CASSLRQNTEAFF
TRBV12-5	NA	TRBJ1-5	TRBD1	TGTGCTAGTGGTTTCAGCCGGGACAGATATTATAGCAATCAGCCCCAGCATTTT	CASGFSRDRYYSNQPQHF
TRBV11-3	NA	TRBJ1-1	TRBD1	TGTGCCAGCAGCCTAACAGGGGGTTCCACTGAAGCTTTCTTT	CASSLTGGSTEAFF
TRBV30	NA	TRBJ2-2	TRBD2	TGTGCCTGGAGTGACCGACTAGCGGGAGTGGTCACCGGGGAGCTGTTTTTT	CAWSDRLAGVVTGELFF
TRBV23-1	few	TRBJ2-3	NA	TGCGCCAGCGGTAACCGCACAGATACGCAGTATTTT	CASGNRTDTQYF
TRBV30	NA	TRBJ1-3	TRBD1	TGTGCCTGGAGCCGACTTTGGGGGACAGGGTCGTCTGGAAACACCATATATTTT	CAWSRLWGTGSSGNTIYF
TRBV7-9	NA	TRBJ1-1	NA	TGTGCCAGCAGCTTGGGCAGGCACACTGAAGCTTTCTTT	CASSLGRHTEAFF
TRBV18	NA	TRBJ1-5	TRBD1	TGTGCCAGCTCACTTACAGGGGCCGGAGATCAGCCCCAGCATTTT	CASSLTGAGDQPQHF
TRBV2	NA	TRBJ2-7	TRBD2	TGTGCCAGCAGTCCCCTAGCGGGAGAGGTCGAGCAGTACTTC	CASSPLAGEVEQYF
TRBV7-9	NA	TRBJ1-4	NA	TGTGCCAGCAGCTACCACAGGGTCGAAGAAAAACTGTTTTTT	CASSYHRVEEKLFF
TRBV4-2	once	TRBJ2-1	NA	TGTGCCAGCAGCCAAGCTACGATGGCCGGCGTGTCCTACTCCTACAATGAGCAGTTCTTC	CASSQATMAGVSYSYNEQFF
TRBV10-3	NA	TRBJ1-4	TRBD1	TGTGCCATCAGTGATCAGCAGGGGGCGGTAGGAGAAAAACTGTTTTTT	CAISDQQGAVGEKLFF
TRBV6-1	NA	TRBJ2-2	NA	TGTGCCAGCAGTGAAGCGCTAGACGACACCGGGGAGCTGTTTTTT	CASSEALDDTGELFF
TRBV15	NA	TRBJ1-3	TRBD1	TGTGCCACCAGCAGAGTGGGGCCCAGGGACAGCCTTAGCTCTGGAAACACCATATATTTT	CATSRVGPRDSLSSGNTIYF
TRBV11-2	NA	TRBJ2-1	TRBD1	TGTGCCAGCAGCCCCGGACAGGGTATGAGGAGAGGGTTCAATGAGCAGTTCTTC	CASSPGQGMRRGFNEQFF
TRBV7-2	NA	TRBJ2-7	TRBD1	TGTGCCAGCAGCTTAAGAGGGGGCGACGAGCAGTACTTC	CASSLRGGDEQYF
TRBV23-1	NA	TRBJ1-5	NA	TGCGCCAGCACCTTGATGAGGGCTCATCAGCCCCAGCATTTT	CASTLMRAHQPQHF
TRBV19	NA	TRBJ2-4	NA	TGTGCCAGTAGTATATCCCGGACCCTTGGAAACATTCAGTACTTC	CASSISRTLGNIQYF
TRBV11-2	once	TRBJ2-5	NA	TGTGCCAGCAGCTTAGATCTTTTCCCGCGGGAGACCCAGTACTTC	CASSLDLFPRETQYF
TRBV2	NA	TRBJ2-7	TRBD2	TGTGCCAGCAAGCCGGGACTAGCGGGGGGGTCGTCCTACGAGCAGTACTTC	CASKPGLAGGSSYEQYF
TRBV5-6	NA	TRBJ2-2	NA	TGTGCCAGCAGCTTGATAACCGGGGAGCTGTTTTTT	CASSLITGELFF
TRBV5-1	few	TRBJ2-1	TRBD2	TGCGCCAGCAGCTTGGAGGCTAGCGGGATATACAATGAGCAGTTCTTC	CASSLEASGIYNEQFF
TRBV18	NA	TRBJ2-7	NA	TGTGCCAGCTCACCGGGGGTTCAGTCCTACGAGCAGTACTTC	CASSPGVQSYEQYF
TRBV2	NA	TRBJ2-5	NA	TGTGCCAGCACCCCTAAGGACTACCAAGAGACCCAGTACTTC	CASTPKDYQETQYF
TRBV7-2	NA	TRBJ2-3	NA	TGTGCCAGCAGACCGGGGATCCCTAGCACAGATACGCAGTATTTT	CASRPGIPSTDTQYF
TRBV6-1	NA	TRBJ2-7	TRBD1	TGTGCCAGCAGGGTCCTGGGACAGGGGTACGAGCAGTACTTC	CASRVLGQGYEQYF
TRBV18	NA	TRBJ1-2	TRBD1	TGTGCCAGCTCACCCGCGGGACAGACTAACTATGGCTACACCTTC	CASSPAGQTNYGYTF
TRBV18	NA	TRBJ1-4	NA	TGTGCCAGCTCACCTTTCAGGGACACTAATGAAAAACTGTTTTTT	CASSPFRDTNEKLFF
TRBV5-4	NA	TRBJ2-3	TRBD2	TGTGCCAGCAGCTTGGGACTAGCGGGGGCCACCCAGTATTTT	CASSLGLAGATQYF
TRBV19	NA	TRBJ2-4	NA	TGTGCCAGTAGTATTGGCAACATTCAGTACTTC	CASSIGNIQYF
TRBV7-2	NA	TRBJ2-3	TRBD1	TGTGCCAGCAGCCGGGACAGGGCTAGCACAGATACGCAGTATTTT	CASSRDRASTDTQYF
TRBV5-1	NA	TRBJ2-2	NA	TGCGCCAGCAGCTTCCGTGGAGGGATGAACACCGGGGAGCTGTTTTTT	CASSFRGGMNTGELFF
TRBV7-2	NA	TRBJ1-5	NA	TGTGCCAGCAGCTCAGGGCTGGGGAGCAATCAGCCCCAGCATTTT	CASSSGLGSNQPQHF
TRBV5-1	NA	TRBJ1-1	NA	TGCGCCAGCAGCTTGGACGGGGGGATCGCTTTCTTT	CASSLDGGIAFF
TRBV29-1	NA	TRBJ1-3	NA	TGCAGCGTTACCCCAGGACCAAACTCTGGAAACACCATATATTTT	CSVTPGPNSGNTIYF